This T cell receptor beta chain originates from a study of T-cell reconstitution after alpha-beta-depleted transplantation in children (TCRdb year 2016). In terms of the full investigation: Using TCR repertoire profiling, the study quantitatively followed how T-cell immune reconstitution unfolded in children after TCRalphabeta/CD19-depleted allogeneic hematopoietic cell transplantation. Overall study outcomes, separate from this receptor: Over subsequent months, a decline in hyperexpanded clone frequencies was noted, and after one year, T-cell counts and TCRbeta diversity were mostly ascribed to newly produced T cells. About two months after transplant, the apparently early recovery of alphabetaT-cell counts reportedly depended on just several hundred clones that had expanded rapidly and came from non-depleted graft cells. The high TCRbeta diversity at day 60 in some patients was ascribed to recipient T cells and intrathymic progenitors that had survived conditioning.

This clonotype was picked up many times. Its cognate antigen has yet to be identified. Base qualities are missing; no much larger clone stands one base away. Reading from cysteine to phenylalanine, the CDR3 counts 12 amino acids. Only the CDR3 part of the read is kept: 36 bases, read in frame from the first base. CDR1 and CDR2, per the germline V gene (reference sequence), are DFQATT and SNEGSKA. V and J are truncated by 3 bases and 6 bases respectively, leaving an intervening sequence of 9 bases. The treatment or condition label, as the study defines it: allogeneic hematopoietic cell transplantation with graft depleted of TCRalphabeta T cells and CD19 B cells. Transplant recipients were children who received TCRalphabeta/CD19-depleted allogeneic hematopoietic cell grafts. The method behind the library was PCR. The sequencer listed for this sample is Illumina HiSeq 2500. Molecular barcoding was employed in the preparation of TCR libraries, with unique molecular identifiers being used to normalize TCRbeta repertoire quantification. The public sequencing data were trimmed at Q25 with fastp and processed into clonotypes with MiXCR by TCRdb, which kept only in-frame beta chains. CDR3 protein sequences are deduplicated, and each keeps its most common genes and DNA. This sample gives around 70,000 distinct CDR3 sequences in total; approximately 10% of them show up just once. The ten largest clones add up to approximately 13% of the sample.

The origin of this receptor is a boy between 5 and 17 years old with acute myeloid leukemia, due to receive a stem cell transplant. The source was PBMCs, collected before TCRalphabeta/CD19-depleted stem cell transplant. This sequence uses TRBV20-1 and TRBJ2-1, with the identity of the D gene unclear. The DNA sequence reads TGCAGTGCTAGCAGCCCTACCAATGAGCAGTTCTTC. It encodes CSASSPTNEQFF.